This record concerns one T cell receptor beta chain sequence. Original data processing: For nucleated cells, counts were estimated from reference gene primer amplification. Clones were read by immunoSEQ multiplex PCR, and TCRdb kept only the in-frame ones, dropping some. V and J calls plus clone size are reproduced from that table; the DNA served to infer D and trimming. The sample lists about 120,000 clones, 88% occurring once. Deletions cut 6 bases from V and 2 bases from J, with 8 bases between. Germline assignment: CDR1 GTSNPN and CDR2 SVGIG (reference sequence). This CDR3 region has 12 residues. This sample was included in a study of blood T cell repertoires in COVID-19. Looking at the study overall: Collection of acute and convalescent COVID-19 samples took place in the United States, Italy and Spain. PBMCs, B-cell-depleted T cells, or T cells were the source of the cDNA or gDNA that made up the material.

The chain couples TRBV30 to TRBJ1-3; D uncertain. The receptor was isolated from a woman in her 70s who had recovered from COVID-19. Sequencing used peripheral blood. The CDR3 reads CACNSPGNTIYF. The DNA for the CDR3 is TGTGCCTGCAATAGCCCTGGAAACACCATATATTTT. Variable domain in full (rest from reference TRBV30 and TRBJ1-3): SQTIHQWPATLVQPVGSPLSLECTVEGTSNPNLYWYRQAAGRGLQLLFYSVGIGQISSEVPQNLSASRPQDRQFILSSKKLLLSDSGFYLCACNSPGNTIYFGEGSWLTVV.